This T cell receptor (beta chain) emerged from a study of Ad26.COV2.S vaccination and SARS-CoV-2 variants. Study-level information: Ad26.COV2.S arm of COV1001 included the donor.

The treatment: around 19 received Ad26.COV2.S at low or high dose, single or two shots; 5 received placebo; per-sample allocation not given. Day 63 after the first injection of vaccine or placebo was the sampling time. Comments on this clone: Antigen specificity is unknown.

CDR3 length: 14 amino acids. The germline V gene encodes CDR1 SGHTA and CDR2 FQGNSA. V lost 1 base, J lost 6 bases, and 10 bases lay in between. Libraries were prepared by immunoSEQ multiplex PCR; TCRdb keeps only in-frame clonotypes and omits some of them. The profile shows fewer than 400,000 clones, less than 90% of them singletons. Study outcomes and limitations: Higher spike-specific TCR breadth was found in vaccine recipients than in placebo recipients. Vaccinees reportedly had broad spike-specific CD8+ and CD4+ T cell responses. People who got the vaccine or the placebo had similar non-spike TCR breadth.

The TCR was taken from a person aged 18-60 years who received the Ad26.COV2.S COVID-19 vaccine or a placebo. The sample consisted of peripheral blood, taken in a trial of Ad26.COV2.S vaccine versus placebo. This rearrangement joins TRBV7-2 to TRBJ2-4; tentative D call: TRBD2 (6 bases). The CDR3 here is CASSLGRERNIQYF. DNA of the CDR3: TGTGCCAGCAGCTTAGGGAGGGAAAGAAACATTCAGTACTTC.